What follows is one TCR beta chain and its context. Trimming removed 3 bases at V and 6 bases at J, with 8 bases between. From germline, CDR1 is MGHDK and CDR2 SYGVNS. CDR3 length: 13 amino acids. This entry comes from a study of OX40 agonist ivuxolimab in advanced cancers. Study context: Patients were treated with ivuxolimab, an agonistic anti-OX40 (CD134) antibody. Patients treated during dose escalation were battling hepatocellular carcinoma, melanoma, renal cell or head and neck cancer.

The method was immunoSEQ multiplex PCR; TCRdb's version includes in-frame clones alone and lacks a portion of them. The sample lists around 77,000 clones; approximately 94% were seen once. The source was CD4+ or CD8+ T cells sorted from blood, collected in a trial of the OX40 agonist ivuxolimab. The receptor comes from an adult with an advanced solid tumor such as melanoma, head and neck, liver or kidney cancer. V gene TRBV25-1 combines with J gene TRBJ2-2; possible D gene TRBD2, 5 bases. The CDR3 is CASSDVLAGELFF. The CDR3 nucleotides are TGTGCCAGCAGTGACGTACTAGCCGGGGAGCTGTTTTTT.